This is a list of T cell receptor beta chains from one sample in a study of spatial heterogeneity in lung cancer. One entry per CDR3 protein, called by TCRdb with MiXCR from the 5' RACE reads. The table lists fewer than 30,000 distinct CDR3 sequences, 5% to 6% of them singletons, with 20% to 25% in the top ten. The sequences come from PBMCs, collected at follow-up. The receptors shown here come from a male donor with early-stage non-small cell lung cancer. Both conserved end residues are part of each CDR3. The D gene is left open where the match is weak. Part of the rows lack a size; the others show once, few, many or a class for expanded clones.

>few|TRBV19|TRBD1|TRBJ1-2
CASSIATGTAYGYTF
TGTGCCAGTAGTATCGCGACCGGGACAGCCTATGGCTACACCTTC
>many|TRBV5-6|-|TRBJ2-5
CASSQLPGPEETQYF
TGTGCCAGCAGCCAACTCCCGGGACCAGAAGAGACCCAGTACTTC
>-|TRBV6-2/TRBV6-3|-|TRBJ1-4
CASSYSRTDRTNEKLFF
TGTGCCAGCAGTTACTCTCGGACGGACCGAACTAATGAAAAACTGTTTTTT
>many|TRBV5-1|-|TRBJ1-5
CASSLAVNQPQHF
TGCGCCAGCAGCTTGGCCGTTAATCAGCCCCAGCATTTT
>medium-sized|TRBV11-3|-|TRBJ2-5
CASSLDPVPPAYQETQYF
TGTGCCAGCAGCTTAGATCCAGTTCCACCCGCCTACCAAGAGACCCAGTACTTC
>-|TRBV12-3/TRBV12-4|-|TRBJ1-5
CASRSSSNQPQHF
TGTGCCAGCAGATCCTCTTCGAATCAGCCCCAGCATTTT
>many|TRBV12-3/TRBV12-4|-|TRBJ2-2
CASSPTGNTGELFF
TGTGCCAGCAGTCCCACAGGGAACACCGGGGAGCTGTTTTTT
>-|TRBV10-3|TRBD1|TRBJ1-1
CAISEPGQGAFF
TGTGCCATCAGTGAGCCGGGACAGGGTGCTTTCTTT
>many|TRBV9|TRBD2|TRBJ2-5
CASSVDIGAGVRETQYF
TGTGCCAGCAGCGTAGATATAGGCGCGGGAGTACGGGAGACCCAGTACTTC
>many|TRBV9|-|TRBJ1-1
CASSGRLGNTEAFF
TGTGCCAGCAGCGGGAGACTGGGGAACACTGAAGCTTTCTTT
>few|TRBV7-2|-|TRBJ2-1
CASSLTPGAYNEQFF
TGTGCCAGCAGCTTAACCCCGGGAGCCTACAATGAGCAGTTCTTC
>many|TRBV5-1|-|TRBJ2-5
CASRWDRQETQYF
TGCGCCAGCAGATGGGACCGCCAAGAGACCCAGTACTTC
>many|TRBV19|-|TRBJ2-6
CASTRAGSPSGANVLTF
TGTGCCAGTACCCGAGCGGGCTCCCCATCTGGGGCCAACGTCCTGACTTTC
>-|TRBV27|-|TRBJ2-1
CASSTRGQYSYNEQFF
TGTGCCAGCAGTACCCGCGGGCAGTACTCCTACAATGAGCAGTTCTTC
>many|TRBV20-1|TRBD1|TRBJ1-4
CSALSDRGHEKLFF
TGCAGTGCCCTATCGGACAGGGGGCATGAAAAACTGTTTTTT
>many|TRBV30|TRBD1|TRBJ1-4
CAWGTGTGLEKLFF
TGTGCCTGGGGTACAGGGACAGGATTAGAAAAACTGTTTTTT
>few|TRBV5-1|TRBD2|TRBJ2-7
CASSLFPASGVIYEQYF
TGCGCCAGCAGCCTATTCCCGGCTAGCGGGGTGATCTACGAGCAGTACTTC
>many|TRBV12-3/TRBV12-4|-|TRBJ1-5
CASSPVSGSNQPQHF
TGTGCCAGCAGTCCGGTCTCCGGGAGCAATCAGCCCCAGCATTTT
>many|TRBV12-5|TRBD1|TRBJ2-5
CASGRDRQETQYF
TGTGCTAGTGGCCGGGACAGACAAGAGACCCAGTACTTC
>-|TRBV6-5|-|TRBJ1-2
CASSDGIYGYTF
TGTGCCAGCAGTGACGGGATCTATGGCTACACCTTC
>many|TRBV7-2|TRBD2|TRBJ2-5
CATTGGGETQYF
TGTGCCACCACGGGCGGGGGAGAGACCCAGTACTTC
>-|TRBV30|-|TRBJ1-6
CAWNRVGNSPLHF
TGTGCCTGGAACAGGGTCGGTAATTCACCCCTCCACTTT